This is a list of T cell receptor beta chains from one sample in a study of tumor-infiltrating lymphocytes in primary liver carcinoma. MiXCR, applied by TCRdb to the multiplex PCR reads, yields one record per CDR3 protein. This sample has about 180,000 distinct CDR3 sequences, with 60% found just once. Specimen: peripheral blood. Receptor source: a man aged 40-49 years with primary liver carcinoma and hepatitis B virus infection. Both conserved end residues are part of each CDR3. The order of the fields is V gene, D gene, J gene, clone size, CDR3 protein, CDR3 DNA. The D gene is left open where the match is weak. Clone size appears in some rows only: once, few, many, or a class for an expanded clone.

>TRBV11-2|-|TRBJ1-1|once
CASNRDSGNTEAFF
TGTGCCAGCAACCGTGACAGTGGGAACACTGAAGCTTTCTTT
>TRBV28|-|TRBJ2-1|-
CASSFANWNEQFF
TGTGCCAGCAGTTTTGCTAACTGGAATGAGCAGTTCTTC
>TRBV11-1|TRBD2|TRBJ2-7|once
CASSNPGAGCSYEQYF
TGTGCCAGCAGCAATCCCGGAGCGGGATGTTCCTACGAGCAGTACTTC
>TRBV11-2|TRBD1|TRBJ2-7|many
CASSAGQGSSYEQYF
TGTGCCAGCAGCGCGGGACAGGGCAGCTCCTACGAGCAGTACTTC
>TRBV6-1|TRBD2|TRBJ2-5|-
CASSEAGTTGQTQYF
TGTGCCAGCAGTGAAGCCGGGACTACGGGGCAAACCCAGTACTTC
>TRBV11-2|-|TRBJ2-7|many
CASSSWPRGRSYEQYF
TGTGCCAGCAGCTCCTGGCCGCGCGGGCGTTCCTACGAGCAGTACTTC
>TRBV25-1|-|TRBJ2-7|-
CASSQGREQYF
TGTGCCAGCAGTCAGGGGCGAGAGCAGTACTTC
>TRBV10-3|-|TRBJ1-2|-
CAISENPEDYGYTF
TGTGCCATCAGTGAGAATCCGGAGGACTATGGCTACACCTTC
>TRBV11-2|-|TRBJ1-1|-
CASSSETQGDTEAFF
TGTGCCAGCAGCTCGGAGACTCAAGGGGACACTGAAGCTTTCTTT
>TRBV6-2/TRBV6-3|TRBD2|TRBJ2-3|few
CASSHSLSRAGGADTQYF
TGTGCCAGCAGTCATTCCCTATCTCGTGCGGGAGGGGCAGATACGCAGTATTTT
>TRBV18|-|TRBJ2-3|-
CASSHRTDTQYF
TGTGCCAGCTCGCACCGCACAGATACGCAGTATTTT
>TRBV29-1|-|TRBJ2-7|-
CSISTPSYEQYF
TGCAGCATCTCGACCCCTTCCTATGAGCAGTACTTC
>TRBV18|TRBD2|TRBJ2-1|-
CASSPPIPGAGVNEQFF
TGTGCCAGCTCACCACCCATCCCGGGAGCGGGAGTGAATGAGCAGTTCTTC